These 14 T cell receptor beta chains share one sample of origin, sequenced in a study of blood T cell repertoires in COVID-19. The table came from immunoSEQ multiplex PCR; TCRdb's copy has only in-frame clones and leaves some out. There are about 140,000 clones in the sample; around nine tenths occur only once, and roughly 4% lies in the top ten. Source material: peripheral blood. All receptors come from a woman aged 40 to 50 with acute or convalescent COVID-19.

V gene TRBV12-5 combines with J gene TRBJ1-1, with a possible D match to TRBD1 (6 bases). The CDR3 runs 14 residues. The V end was cut by 1 base, the J end by 0 bases, with 6 bases between. Germline V gene data show CDR1 as LGHNT and CDR2 as FRNRAP. The CDR3 loop is CASGLGTVNTEAFF. The CDR3 DNA is TGTGCTAGTGGTTTGGGGACAGTGAACACTGAAGCTTTCTTT.

The V and J genes are TRBV28 and TRBJ2-7, with D possibly matching TRBD1 (5 bases). Trimming took 3 bases from V and 3 from J, leaving 9 bases between them. The CDR3 is 13 amino acids. Germline V gene sequence: CDR1 MDHEN, CDR2 SYDVKM. CDR3 bases: TGTGCCAGCAGTTTTGACAGTTTCTACGAGCAGTACTTC. Amino acids: CASSFDSFYEQYF.

This chain uses TRBV12-3 or TRBV12-4 with TRBJ1-1, with TRBD1 matching over 7 bases. This CDR3 comprises 13 residues. V dropped 5 bases and J dropped 4; count of bases not matched to a gene: 4. The CDR3 loop is CASSAQGSTEAFF. The CDR3 DNA follows: TGTGCCAGCAGTGCACAGGGGTCCACTGAAGCTTTCTTT.

J is TRBJ1-1 and V is TRBV4-2, with D maybe TRBD1 (5 bases). From germline, CDR1 is LGHNA and CDR2 YNFKEQ. The CDR3 spans 15 residues. V was clipped by 6 bases and J by 2 bases, with 16 bases between them. CDR3 loop: CASSLTVNLNTEAFF. Here the CDR3 DNA reads TGTGCCAGCAGTCTGACAGTAAACTTAAACACTGAAGCTTTCTTT.

This rearrangement joins TRBV2 to TRBJ2-3, with 7 bases aligning to TRBD2. The CDR3 spans 18 residues. Per the germline V gene, CDR1 is SNHLY and CDR2 is FYNNEI. The V segment lost 7 bases and the J segment 4 bases; nucleotides outside the gene matches: 20. CDR3 sequence (DNA): TGTGCCAGCAAGAGAGGTCTAGCGGCGCGCCGGGACTCAGATACGCAGTATTTT. It specifies CASKRGLAARRDSDTQYF.

This chain joins TRBV13 and TRBJ2-5; weak D call: TRBD1 (6 bases). Per germline, CDR1 PRHDT and CDR2 FYEKMQ (reference sequence). This CDR3 spans 15 amino acids. V gave up 1 base and J gave up 5 bases, with 14 bases separating them. CDR3 bases: TGTGCCAGCAGCTTAGAGCAGGGGAGAGGGGAGACCCAGTACTTC. This codes for CASSLEQGRGETQYF.

A note on this clone: The sample holds other DNA sequences that translate to the same CDR3. V gene TRBV19 combines with J gene TRBJ2-3; TRBD2 matches 8 bases. Germline V gives CDR1 LNHDA, CDR2 SQIVND (reference sequence). The V and J ends lost 6 bases and 1 base, in that order; junction bases with no gene match: 6. This CDR3 spans 15 amino acids. CDR3 in amino acids: CASSPAGEGTDTQYF. As DNA, the CDR3 is TGTGCCAGTAGCCCAGCGGGAGAGGGCACAGATACGCAGTATTTT.

Notes on this clone: At the DNA level, this CDR3 is encoded by other sequences in the same sample as well. The V call is TRBV7-2, the J call TRBJ1-5; D gene ambiguous. V was clipped by 5 bases and J by 0 bases, with 8 bases between them. CDR3 size: 14 residues. Germline V gene lookup returns CDR1 SGHTA and CDR2 FQGNSA. The DNA for the CDR3 is TGTGCCAGCAGCCCGGACTCTAGCAATCAGCCCCAGCATTTT. This gives the protein CASSPDSSNQPQHF.

This sequence joins TRBV27 and TRBJ1-5, with TRBD1 as a possible D gene (5 bases). The length of the CDR3 is 15 residues. Germline-derived CDR1 and CDR2 are MNHEY and SMNVEV (reference sequence). Trimming removed 6 bases at V and 0 bases at J, with 12 bases between. The CDR3 protein is CASRATGYSNQPQHF. CDR3 DNA sequence: TGTGCCAGCAGGGCCACAGGTTATAGCAATCAGCCCCAGCATTTT.

The chain links TRBV15 to TRBJ1-2, with 10 nucleotides matching TRBD1. Germline CDR1 is LNHNV and CDR2 is YYDKDF (reference sequence). J gave up 1 base and V 3 bases, and 2 bases lay outside the gene matches. The CDR3 is 15 residues long. The CDR3 bases are TGTGCCACCAGCAGCGGGACAGGGGATAACTATGGCTACACCTTC. Its protein product is CATSSGTGDNYGYTF. Full variable domain (outside the CDR3, taken from reference TRBV15 and TRBJ1-2): DAMVIQNPRYQVTQFGKPVTLSCSQTLNHNVMYWYQQKSSQAPKLLFHYYDKDFNNEADTPDNFQSRRPNTSFCFLDIRSPGLGDTAMYLCATSSGTGDNYGYTFGSGTRLTVV.

This clone was counted between two and nine times. The chain carries TRBV14 and TRBJ2-1; TRBD2 matches 7 bases. Germline values: CDR1 SGHDN, CDR2 FVKESK. The CDR3 is 14 amino acids. V was clipped by 1 base and J by 8 bases; unmatched bases: 5. CDR3 in amino acids: CASSQVGGSYEQFF. The CDR3 nucleotides read TGTGCCAGCAGCCAAGTCGGCGGGAGCTATGAGCAGTTCTTC. Using reference TRBV14 and TRBJ2-1 for the parts outside the CDR3, the full variable domain is EAGVTQFPSHSVIEKGQTVTLRCDPISGHDNLYWYRRVMGKEIKFLLHFVKESKQDESGMPNNRFLAERTGGTYSTLKVQPAELEDSGVYFCASSQVGGSYEQFFGPGTRLTVL.

The rearrangement uses TRBV28 and TRBJ1-5, with D unresolved. V was clipped by 6 bases and J by 6 bases, with 9 bases between them. Germline V lookup: CDR1 MDHEN, CDR2 SYDVKM. The CDR3 totals 12 residues. The DNA for the CDR3 is TGTGCCAGCAGGACATACCCTCAGCCCCAGCATTTT. Its protein product is CASRTYPQPQHF.

This clone has more than one count but fewer than ten. The V gene is TRBV30, the J gene TRBJ1-1; D call uncertain. The V gene's germline CDR1 is GTSNPN and CDR2 SVGIG (reference sequence). The germline V and J ends were trimmed by 0 bases and 3 bases, with 20 bases remaining between them. This CDR3 region has 17 residues. The CDR3, as DNA: TGTGCCTGGAGTGTACCGAGGGAGGATGCGTGGTACACTGAAGCTTTCTTT. It is translated as CAWSVPREDAWYTEAFF.

The chain joins TRBV19 to TRBJ1-1; a weak D match, TRBD1 (5 bases). Germline V gene sequence: CDR1 LNHDA, CDR2 SQIVND (reference sequence). This CDR3 spans 10 amino acids. Trimming stripped 6 bases from V and 8 bases from J, with 7 bases between. The CDR3, as DNA: TGTGCCAGTAGCCGGGGGGAAGCTTTCTTT. It is translated as CASSRGEAFF.